Listed here is a single T cell receptor beta chain. Its antigen is still unknown. This sample is drawn from a study of T cells expressing NK-cell markers. Background on the study: In the group of eight sequenced donors, seven were HCMV-seropositive and one was seronegative. Findings of the study overall: These clonotypes, the leaders elsewhere, also led the CD3+CD56-NKG2C+ fraction in several donors.

cDNA encoding TCR beta was synthesized via 5'RACE template switching incorporating UMIs. Using the 5' RACE reads, TCRdb records one entry per CDR3 protein without DNA. In total, the table holds hundreds of thousands of distinct CDR3 sequences. Germline-derived CDR1 and CDR2 are SQVTM and ANQGSEA. CDR3 size: 16 residues. The source material was blood T cells: a sorted CD56 or NKG2C T cell subset, CD4+ or CD8+ T cells, or bulk PBMC T cells (not recorded which). The rearrangement links TRBV29-1 to TRBJ2-3; TCRdb's D call, TRBD2, is unchecked because there is no DNA. The sequence was obtained from a man aged 18-30 years in good health. CDR3 sequence reads: CSVFGVEREAGDTQYF.